What follows describes a single TCR beta chain. This entry belongs to a study of neurological immune-mediated disorders. The CDR3 length is 12 residues. V shed 2 bases and J 7 bases; nucleotides not matched to a gene: 2. CDR1 and CDR2 from the germline V gene are DFQATT and SNEGSKA (reference sequence). Via MiXCR, TCRdb re-called the 5' RACE reads, giving one row per CDR3 protein. The profile shows 30,000 to 35,000 distinct CDR3 sequences, under 25% of them singletons. The clonotype was recovered from a man over 45 with HTLV-1-associated myelopathy (HAM/TSP). Material for sequencing was CD4+ T cells from blood. The chain couples TRBV20-1 to TRBJ1-5, with TRBD1 matching 7 bases. CDR3 residues: CSARQGGQPQHF. CDR3 in DNA: TGCAGTGCTAGACAGGGGGGCCAGCCCCAGCATTTT.